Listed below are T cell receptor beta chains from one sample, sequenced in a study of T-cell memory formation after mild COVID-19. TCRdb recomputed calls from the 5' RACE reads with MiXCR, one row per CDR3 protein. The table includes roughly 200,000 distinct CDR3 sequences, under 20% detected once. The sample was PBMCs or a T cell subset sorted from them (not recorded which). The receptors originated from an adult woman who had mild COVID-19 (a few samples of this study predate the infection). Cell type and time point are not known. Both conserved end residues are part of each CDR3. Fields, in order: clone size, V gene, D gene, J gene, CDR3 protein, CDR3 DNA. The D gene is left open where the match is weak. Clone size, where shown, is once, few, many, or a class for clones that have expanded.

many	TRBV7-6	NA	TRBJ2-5	CASSPMEGKTQYF	TGTGCCAGCAGCCCTATGGAGGGAAAGACCCAGTACTTC
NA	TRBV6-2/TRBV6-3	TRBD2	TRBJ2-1	CASKASGRNNEQFF	TGTGCCAGCAAAGCTAGCGGGAGAAACAATGAGCAGTTCTTC
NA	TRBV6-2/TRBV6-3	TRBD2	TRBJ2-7	CASTKTGLISYEQYF	TGTGCCAGCACCAAAACGGGACTAATCTCCTACGAGCAGTACTTC
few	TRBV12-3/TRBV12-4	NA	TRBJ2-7	CASRVGPANEQYF	TGTGCCAGCAGGGTAGGGCCAGCCAACGAGCAGTACTTC
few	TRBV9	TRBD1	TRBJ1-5	CASSVEAGGSNQPQHF	TGTGCCAGCAGCGTAGAGGCAGGGGGGAGCAATCAGCCCCAGCATTTT
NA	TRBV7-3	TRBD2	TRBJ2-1	CASRLAGVASNEQFF	TGTGCCAGCAGATTGGCGGGAGTCGCGAGCAATGAGCAGTTCTTC
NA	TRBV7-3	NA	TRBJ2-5	CASSLGSEETQYF	TGTGCCAGCAGCTTAGGGTCAGAAGAGACCCAGTACTTC
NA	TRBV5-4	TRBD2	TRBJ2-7	CASSPVAGIYEQYF	TGTGCCAGCAGCCCAGTAGCGGGAATCTACGAGCAGTACTTC
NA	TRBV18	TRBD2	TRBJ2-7	CASSPGGSSIDEQYF	TGTGCCAGCTCACCCGGGGGGAGCAGCATAGACGAGCAGTACTTC
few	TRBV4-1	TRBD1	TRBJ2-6	CASSRGQYSGANVLTF	TGCGCCAGCAGCCGGGGACAGTACTCTGGGGCCAACGTCCTGACTTTC
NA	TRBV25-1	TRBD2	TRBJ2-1	CASSGPRTSGRESYNEQFF	TGTGCCAGCAGTGGCCCAAGGACTAGCGGGAGGGAATCCTACAATGAGCAGTTCTTC
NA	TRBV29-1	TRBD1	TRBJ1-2	CSVATTGTNYGYTF	TGCAGCGTTGCTACGACAGGGACTAACTATGGCTACACCTTC
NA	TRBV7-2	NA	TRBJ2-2	CASSLVGYRANTGELFF	TGTGCCAGCAGCTTAGTCGGGTACAGGGCGAACACCGGGGAGCTGTTTTTT
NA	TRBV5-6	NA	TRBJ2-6	CASSWRVSGSSGANVLTF	TGTGCCAGCAGCTGGAGGGTCAGTGGAAGCTCTGGGGCCAACGTCCTGACTTTC
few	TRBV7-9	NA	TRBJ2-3	CASSLGDGNTDTQYF	TGTGCCAGCAGCTTGGGGGACGGAAACACAGATACGCAGTATTTT
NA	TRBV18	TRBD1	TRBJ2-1	CASSTTGGSYNEQFF	TGTGCCAGCTCAACGACAGGGGGGTCCTACAATGAGCAGTTCTTC
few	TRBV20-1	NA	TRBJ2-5	CSARTVQETQYF	TGCAGTGCCAGGACAGTTCAAGAGACCCAGTACTTC
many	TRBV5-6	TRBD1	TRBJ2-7	CASSLTGVSYEQYF	TGTGCCAGCAGCTTGACAGGGGTTTCCTACGAGCAGTACTTC
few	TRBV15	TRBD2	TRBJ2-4	CATSRVAGGDIQYF	TGTGCCACCAGCAGAGTAGCGGGAGGAGACATTCAGTACTTC
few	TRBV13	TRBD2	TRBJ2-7	CASSFYGPLAGVDEQYF	TGTGCCAGCAGCTTTTATGGGCCCTTGGCGGGAGTTGACGAGCAGTACTTC
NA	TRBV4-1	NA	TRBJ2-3	CASSHHRGANTDTQYF	TGCGCCAGCAGCCACCACCGGGGGGCAAACACAGATACGCAGTATTTT
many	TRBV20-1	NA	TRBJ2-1	CSARGVWDEQFF	TGCAGTGCTAGGGGAGTCTGGGATGAGCAGTTCTTC
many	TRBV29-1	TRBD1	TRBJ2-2	CSGGQGVAGELFF	TGCAGCGGTGGACAGGGGGTCGCCGGGGAGCTGTTTTTT
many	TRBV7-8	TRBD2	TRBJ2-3	CASSSTHLAGGGPQYF	TGTGCCAGCAGCTCCACTCATCTAGCGGGGGGCGGGCCGCAGTATTTT
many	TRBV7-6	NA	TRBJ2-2	CASRGGSNTGELFF	TGTGCCAGCAGAGGGGGTTCGAACACCGGGGAGCTGTTTTTT
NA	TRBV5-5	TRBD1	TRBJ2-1	CASSGRDSSYNEQFF	TGTGCCAGCAGCGGACGGGACAGCTCCTACAATGAGCAGTTCTTC
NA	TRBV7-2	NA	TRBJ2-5	CASSTFGGSGETQYF	TGTGCCAGCAGCACCTTTGGTGGGAGTGGAGAGACCCAGTACTTC
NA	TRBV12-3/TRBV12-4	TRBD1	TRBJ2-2	CASTPDRAGELFF	TGTGCCAGCACCCCAGACAGGGCCGGGGAGCTGTTTTTT
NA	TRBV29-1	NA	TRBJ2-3	CSFNPGTDTQYF	TGCAGCTTTAATCCGGGCACAGATACGCAGTATTTT
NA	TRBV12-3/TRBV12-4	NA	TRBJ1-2	CASSPEGYYGYTF	TGTGCCAGCAGTCCGGAGGGGTACTATGGCTACACCTTC
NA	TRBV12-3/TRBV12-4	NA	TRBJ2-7	CASSLGGTISYEQYF	TGTGCCAGCAGTTTAGGAGGGACCATCTCCTACGAGCAGTACTTC
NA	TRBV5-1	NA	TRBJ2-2	CASSIRGSANTGELFF	TGCGCCAGCAGCATTAGGGGCAGCGCGAACACCGGGGAGCTGTTTTTT
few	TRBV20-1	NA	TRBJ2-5	CSATGLRGAETQYF	TGCAGTGCTACCGGGCTACGTGGGGCGGAGACCCAGTACTTC
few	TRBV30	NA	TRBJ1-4	CAWSSLRKDEKLFF	TGTGCCTGGAGTTCCTTAAGGAAGGATGAAAAACTGTTTTTT
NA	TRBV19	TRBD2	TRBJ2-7	CASSLGLAGKYEQYF	TGTGCCAGTAGTCTCGGACTAGCGGGAAAATACGAGCAGTACTTC
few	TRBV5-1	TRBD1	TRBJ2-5	CASRLGTGEETQYF	TGCGCCAGCAGACTCGGGACAGGGGAAGAGACCCAGTACTTC
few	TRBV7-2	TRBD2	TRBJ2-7	CASSLTGTSNYEQYF	TGTGCCAGCAGCCTCACCGGGACTAGCAACTACGAGCAGTACTTC
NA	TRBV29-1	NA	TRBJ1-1	CSFLRGNTEAFF	TGCAGCTTCCTGCGCGGGAACACTGAAGCTTTCTTT
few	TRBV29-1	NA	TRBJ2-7	CSVSLGAGHGEQYF	TGCAGCGTCTCGTTGGGGGCAGGACATGGCGAGCAGTACTTC
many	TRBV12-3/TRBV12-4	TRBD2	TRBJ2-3	CASRGTSGRGDQYF	TGTGCCAGCAGGGGGACTAGCGGGAGAGGGGACCAGTATTTT
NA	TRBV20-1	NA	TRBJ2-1	CSAQGLGGSHRGNEQFF	TGCAGTGCTCAGGGCCTGGGAGGATCCCATAGGGGCAATGAGCAGTTCTTC
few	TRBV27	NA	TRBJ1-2	CASSLAGEEGRFGYTF	TGTGCCAGCAGTTTAGCTGGGGAGGAAGGGCGCTTTGGCTACACCTTC
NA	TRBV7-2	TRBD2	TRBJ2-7	CASSWTGTSGVEQYF	TGTGCCAGCAGCTGGACCGGGACTAGCGGGGTCGAGCAGTACTTC
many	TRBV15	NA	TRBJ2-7	CATSRDFGGIEQYF	TGTGCCACCAGCAGAGACTTCGGAGGGATCGAGCAGTACTTC
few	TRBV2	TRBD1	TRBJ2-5	CASSDRTGEETQYF	TGTGCCAGCAGTGATAGGACAGGAGAAGAGACCCAGTACTTC